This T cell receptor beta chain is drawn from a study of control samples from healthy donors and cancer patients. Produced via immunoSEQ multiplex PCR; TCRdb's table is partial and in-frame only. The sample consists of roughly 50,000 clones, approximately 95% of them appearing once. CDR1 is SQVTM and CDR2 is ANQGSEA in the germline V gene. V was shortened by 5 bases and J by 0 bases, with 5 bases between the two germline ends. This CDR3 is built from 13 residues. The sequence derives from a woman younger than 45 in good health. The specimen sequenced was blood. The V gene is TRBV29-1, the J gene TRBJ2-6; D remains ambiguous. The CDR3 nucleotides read TGCAGCGTTCACGCCTCTGGGGCCAACGTCCTGACTTTC. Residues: CSVHASGANVLTF. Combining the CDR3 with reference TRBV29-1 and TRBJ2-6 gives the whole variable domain SAVISQKPSRDICQRGTSLTIQCQVDSQVTMMFWYRQQPGQSLTLIATANQGSEATYESGFVIDKFPISRPNLTFSTLTVSNMSPEDSSIYLCSVHASGANVLTFGAGSRLTVL.